This T cell receptor beta chain was recovered during a study of tumor-infiltrating lymphocytes in primary liver carcinoma. TCR beta cDNA was reverse-transcribed from 500 ng of total RNA. The reaction used a constant-region primer and ProtoScript II reverse transcriptase. Investigators got TCR beta libraries out of three nested multiplex PCR rounds, done with slightly modified ARM-PCR. A C-beta reverse primer and TRBV1-TRBV30 forward primers served in each of the first two PCR rounds, at 10 cycles apiece. A single record per CDR3 protein comes from TCRdb applying MiXCR to the multiplex PCR reads. The top ten hold approximately 24% of the sample, which has more than 45,000 distinct CDR3 sequences, roughly 80% seen once. It was from about 20-30 mg of unsorted bulk tissue that RNA and DNA were co-extracted. Germline assignment: CDR1 MNHEY and CDR2 SMNVEV (reference sequence). The CDR3 is 13 amino acids. Trimming took off 7 bases at V and 4 bases at J, with 13 bases between the two ends.

With regard to this clonotype: Being one base from a much bigger clone, this may be a read error. The missing conserved phenylalanine or tryptophan at the end of this CDR3 makes a read error likely.

The V and J genes are TRBV27 and TRBJ1-2; D unresolved. The sample comprised liver tumor tissue from sampling region 5. As for subset: tumor region T5, tumor centre. The clonotype originates from a man between 40 and 49 years old with primary liver carcinoma and hepatitis B virus infection. In DNA form, the CDR3 reads TGTGCCAGCAAATACAGTTCGGGCTATGGCTACACCATC. It translates to CASKYSSGYGYTI.